This TCR beta chain was recorded in a study of spatial heterogeneity in lung cancer. There are many counts of this clonotype. Trimming stripped 5 bases from V and 2 bases from J, with 7 bases between. The germline CDR1 and CDR2 sequences are MDHEN and SYDVKM. The CDR3 covers 13 residues. The time point here: sample taken at primary tumor resection. The sequenced material consisted of unsorted whole RNA from tumor, nontumor lung or frozen PBMC. One entry per CDR3 protein, called by TCRdb with MiXCR from the 5' RACE reads. Among 10,000 to 12,000 distinct CDR3 sequences listed, about 5% were seen once. This sequence originates from a male donor with early-stage non-small cell lung cancer. The starting material was PBMCs, obtained at surgery. The V gene is TRBV28, the J gene TRBJ1-5, with D unresolved. The CDR3 DNA follows: TGTGCCAGCAGTATAGAAGGCAATCAGCCCCAGCATTTT. This gives the protein CASSIEGNQPQHF.